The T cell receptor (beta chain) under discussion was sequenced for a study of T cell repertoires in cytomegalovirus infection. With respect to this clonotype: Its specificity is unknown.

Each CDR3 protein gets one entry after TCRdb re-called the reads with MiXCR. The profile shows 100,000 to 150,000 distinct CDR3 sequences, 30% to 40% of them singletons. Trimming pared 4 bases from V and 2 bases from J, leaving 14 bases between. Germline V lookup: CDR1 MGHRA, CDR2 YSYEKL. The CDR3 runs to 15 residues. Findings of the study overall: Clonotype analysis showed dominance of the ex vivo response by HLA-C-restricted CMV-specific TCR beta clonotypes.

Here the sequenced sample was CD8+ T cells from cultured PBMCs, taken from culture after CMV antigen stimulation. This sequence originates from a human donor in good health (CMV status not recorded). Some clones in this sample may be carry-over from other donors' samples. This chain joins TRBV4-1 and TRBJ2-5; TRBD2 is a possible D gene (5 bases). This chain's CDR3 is CASSPGPGRQETQYF. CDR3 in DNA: TGCGCCAGCAGCCCTGGACCGGGAAGGCAAGAGACCCAGTACTTC.